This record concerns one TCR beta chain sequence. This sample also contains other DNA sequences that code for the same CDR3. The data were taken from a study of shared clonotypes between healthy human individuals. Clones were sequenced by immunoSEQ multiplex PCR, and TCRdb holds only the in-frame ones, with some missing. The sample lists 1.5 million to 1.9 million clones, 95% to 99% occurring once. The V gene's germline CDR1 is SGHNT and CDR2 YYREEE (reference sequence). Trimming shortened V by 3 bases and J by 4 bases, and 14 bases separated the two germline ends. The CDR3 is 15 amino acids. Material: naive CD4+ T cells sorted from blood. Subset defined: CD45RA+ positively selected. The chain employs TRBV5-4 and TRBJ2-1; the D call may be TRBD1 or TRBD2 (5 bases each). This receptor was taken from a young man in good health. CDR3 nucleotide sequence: TGTGCCAGCAGCTCCCGAACCGGGACGTACAATGAGCAGTTCTTC. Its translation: CASSSRTGTYNEQFF.